A selection of T cell receptor beta chains follows, all from one sample in a study of T cell clonotyping in hematopoietic cell transplantation. The assay was immunoSEQ multiplex PCR, and TCRdb's table has in-frame clones only and misses some. The sample includes 55,000 to 70,000 clones, 94% of them seen just once. The sequenced sample was peripheral blood mononuclear cells. The receptors derive from a man between 45 and 60 years old in good health. Some clones in this sample may be carry-over from other donors' samples. Both conserved end residues are part of each CDR3. The D gene is left open where the match is weak. Rows give clone size only sometimes, using once, few, many, or a class for an expanded clone.

J gene: TRBJ2-2
clone size: NA
V gene: TRBV2
D gene: TRBD1
CDR3 protein: CASSPGTADTGELFF
CDR3 DNA: TGTGCCAGCAGTCCCGGGACAGCTGACACCGGGGAGCTGTTTTTT

J gene: TRBJ2-2
clone size: NA
V gene: TRBV2
D gene: NA
CDR3 protein: CASSEMGRDIGELFF
CDR3 DNA: TGTGCCAGCAGTGAGATGGGAAGGGATATCGGGGAGCTGTTTTTT

J gene: TRBJ2-2
clone size: NA
V gene: TRBV27
D gene: NA
CDR3 protein: CASRMGNTGELFF
CDR3 DNA: TGTGCCAGCAGGATGGGGAACACCGGGGAGCTGTTTTTT

J gene: TRBJ1-1
clone size: once
V gene: TRBV28
D gene: NA
CDR3 protein: CASNGAMNTEAFF
CDR3 DNA: TGTGCCAGCAACGGGGCCATGAACACTGAAGCTTTCTTT

J gene: TRBJ2-7
clone size: NA
V gene: TRBV5-1
D gene: NA
CDR3 protein: CASSLEGGPYEQYF
CDR3 DNA: TGCGCCAGCAGCTTGGAAGGAGGGCCCTACGAGCAGTACTTC

J gene: TRBJ1-2
clone size: NA
V gene: TRBV6-6
D gene: NA
CDR3 protein: CASKGTEGGGGYTF
CDR3 DNA: TGTGCCAGCAAGGGGACCGAGGGCGGTGGTGGCTACACCTTC

J gene: TRBJ2-7
clone size: NA
V gene: TRBV29-1
D gene: NA
CDR3 protein: CSVRTQAYEQYF
CDR3 DNA: TGCAGCGTTAGGACTCAAGCCTACGAGCAGTACTTC

J gene: TRBJ1-4
clone size: NA
V gene: TRBV7-2
D gene: NA
CDR3 protein: CASSFQGRTGEKLFF
CDR3 DNA: TGTGCCAGCAGCTTTCAGGGGAGAACGGGTGAAAAACTGTTTTTT

J gene: TRBJ1-3
clone size: NA
V gene: TRBV5-1
D gene: NA
CDR3 protein: CASSDSTGNTIYF
CDR3 DNA: TGCGCCAGCAGCGACTCTACTGGAAACACCATATATTTT

J gene: TRBJ2-3
clone size: NA
V gene: TRBV5-6
D gene: NA
CDR3 protein: CASSVGATDTQYF
CDR3 DNA: TGTGCCAGCAGCGTGGGGGCTACAGATACGCAGTATTTT

J gene: TRBJ2-1
clone size: NA
V gene: TRBV11-2
D gene: TRBD2
CDR3 protein: CASSSRLAGDYNEQFF
CDR3 DNA: TGTGCCAGCAGCTCCAGACTAGCGGGAGACTACAATGAGCAGTTCTTC

J gene: TRBJ2-7
clone size: NA
V gene: TRBV19
D gene: TRBD1
CDR3 protein: CASSSTGWEQYF
CDR3 DNA: TGTGCCAGTAGTTCGACAGGGTGGGAGCAGTACTTC

J gene: TRBJ2-1
clone size: NA
V gene: TRBV19
D gene: NA
CDR3 protein: CASSIGALGEQFF
CDR3 DNA: TGTGCCAGTAGTATTGGCGCCCTAGGGGAGCAGTTCTTC

J gene: TRBJ2-5
clone size: once
V gene: TRBV6-5
D gene: NA
CDR3 protein: CASSYEGAQYF
CDR3 DNA: TGTGCCAGCAGTTACGAAGGAGCCCAGTACTTC

J gene: TRBJ1-4
clone size: NA
V gene: TRBV6-5
D gene: NA
CDR3 protein: CASSSGQPGGEKLFF
CDR3 DNA: TGTGCCAGCAGTTCAGGACAACCTGGAGGTGAAAAACTGTTTTTT

J gene: TRBJ2-7
clone size: NA
V gene: TRBV9
D gene: TRBD2
CDR3 protein: CASSVGLAGMNEQYF
CDR3 DNA: TGTGCCAGCAGCGTAGGTCTAGCGGGAATGAATGAGCAGTACTTC

J gene: TRBJ2-3
clone size: NA
V gene: TRBV28
D gene: TRBD2
CDR3 protein: CASSPRPGGRGRFDTQYF
CDR3 DNA: TGTGCCAGCAGTCCTCGTCCGGGCGGGAGGGGAAGGTTCGATACGCAGTATTTT

J gene: TRBJ1-2
clone size: NA
V gene: TRBV28
D gene: NA
CDR3 protein: CASSKTGRGYTF
CDR3 DNA: TGTGCCAGCAGTAAAACAGGGAGGGGCTACACCTTC

J gene: TRBJ1-6
clone size: NA
V gene: TRBV7-3
D gene: NA
CDR3 protein: CASSLRGDSPLHF
CDR3 DNA: TGTGCCAGCAGCCTCAGGGGTGATTCACCCCTCCACTTT

J gene: TRBJ1-5
clone size: once
V gene: TRBV15
D gene: NA
CDR3 protein: CATSSWQFGEQPQHF
CDR3 DNA: TGTGCCACCAGCAGTTGGCAGTTTGGTGAGCAGCCCCAGCATTTT

J gene: TRBJ1-2
clone size: NA
V gene: TRBV27
D gene: NA
CDR3 protein: CASSLGRHGGYTF
CDR3 DNA: TGTGCCAGCAGTTTGGGCCGCCACGGTGGCTACACCTTC

J gene: TRBJ1-3
clone size: NA
V gene: TRBV5-1
D gene: TRBD1
CDR3 protein: CASSPGQGALGNTIYF
CDR3 DNA: TGCGCCAGCAGCCCAGGACAGGGGGCGCTCGGAAACACCATATATTTT

J gene: TRBJ2-7
clone size: NA
V gene: TRBV27
D gene: NA
CDR3 protein: CASSFSRTGYEQYF
CDR3 DNA: TGTGCCAGCAGTTTTTCCAGGACTGGATACGAGCAGTACTTC

J gene: TRBJ1-5
clone size: NA
V gene: TRBV7-9
D gene: NA
CDR3 protein: CASSLGPGFNQPQHF
CDR3 DNA: TGTGCCAGCAGCTTGGGGCCCGGGTTCAATCAGCCCCAGCATTTT

J gene: TRBJ1-1
clone size: NA
V gene: TRBV28
D gene: NA
CDR3 protein: CASSIRGTEAFF
CDR3 DNA: TGTGCCAGCAGTATCAGGGGAACTGAAGCTTTCTTT

J gene: TRBJ1-2
clone size: NA
V gene: TRBV10-3
D gene: NA
CDR3 protein: CAIGLKDQGTYGYTF
CDR3 DNA: TGTGCCATCGGCCTAAAGGATCAGGGGACCTATGGCTACACCTTC

J gene: TRBJ2-3
clone size: NA
V gene: TRBV5-1
D gene: NA
CDR3 protein: CASSSIQLSTDTQYF
CDR3 DNA: TGCGCCAGCAGCTCTATTCAACTTAGCACAGATACGCAGTATTTT

J gene: TRBJ1-2
clone size: NA
V gene: TRBV2
D gene: NA
CDR3 protein: CASSERQREGYTF
CDR3 DNA: TGTGCCAGCAGTGAAAGACAGCGGGAGGGCTACACCTTC

J gene: TRBJ2-3
clone size: NA
V gene: TRBV18
D gene: NA
CDR3 protein: CASSPVPGTWTDTQYF
CDR3 DNA: TGTGCCAGCTCACCAGTTCCGGGAACGTGGACAGATACGCAGTATTTT

J gene: TRBJ2-3
clone size: NA
V gene: TRBV7-2
D gene: NA
CDR3 protein: CASSLALGLETLTDTQYF
CDR3 DNA: TGTGCCAGCAGCTTAGCTCTAGGGTTGGAGACCCTCACAGATACGCAGTATTTT

J gene: TRBJ2-1
clone size: NA
V gene: TRBV20-1
D gene: NA
CDR3 protein: CSAKLNEQFF
CDR3 DNA: TGCAGTGCTAAACTCAATGAGCAGTTCTTC

J gene: TRBJ1-4
clone size: NA
V gene: TRBV28
D gene: NA
CDR3 protein: CASSLFQGGVEKLFF
CDR3 DNA: TGTGCCAGCAGTTTATTCCAAGGAGGGGTTGAAAAACTGTTTTTT

J gene: TRBJ2-7
clone size: NA
V gene: TRBV7-6
D gene: TRBD1
CDR3 protein: CASSLGQAYSYEQYF
CDR3 DNA: TGTGCCAGCAGCTTGGGACAGGCCTACTCCTACGAGCAGTACTTC

J gene: TRBJ1-3
clone size: NA
V gene: TRBV6-6
D gene: NA
CDR3 protein: CASSYEKSSGNTIYF
CDR3 DNA: TGTGCCAGCAGTTACGAGAAGAGCTCTGGAAACACCATATATTTT

J gene: TRBJ1-6
clone size: NA
V gene: TRBV2
D gene: NA
CDR3 protein: CASRTPQVNSPLHF
CDR3 DNA: TGTGCCAGCAGGACGCCACAGGTGAATTCACCCCTCCACTTT

J gene: TRBJ1-5
clone size: NA
V gene: TRBV28
D gene: TRBD1
CDR3 protein: CASTPGQGAGGNQPQHF
CDR3 DNA: TGTGCCAGCACCCCGGGACAGGGGGCAGGGGGCAATCAGCCCCAGCATTTT

J gene: TRBJ2-7
clone size: NA
V gene: TRBV27
D gene: NA
CDR3 protein: CASSLKRASEQYF
CDR3 DNA: TGTGCCAGCAGTCTAAAGAGGGCCTCCGAGCAGTACTTC

J gene: TRBJ2-7
clone size: NA
V gene: TRBV14
D gene: TRBD1
CDR3 protein: CASSQDRVPFHEQYF
CDR3 DNA: TGTGCCAGCAGCCAGGACAGGGTGCCGTTCCACGAGCAGTACTTC

J gene: TRBJ2-4
clone size: NA
V gene: TRBV5-1
D gene: NA
CDR3 protein: CASSLTGIDIQYF
CDR3 DNA: TGCGCCAGCAGCTTGACAGGGATTGACATTCAGTACTTC

J gene: TRBJ2-5
clone size: NA
V gene: TRBV27
D gene: NA
CDR3 protein: CATRDLLRGQYF
CDR3 DNA: TGTGCGACCAGGGACCTCCTCCGGGGCCAGTACTTC